This paragraph reports one TCR beta chain. As yet, its antigen is unknown. Reverse transcription of extracted RNA yielded cDNA, which provided the sequencing template. The table came from immunoSEQ multiplex PCR; TCRdb's copy has only in-frame clones and leaves some out. The sample includes some 170,000 clones, about 67% of them seen just once. Patients with alopecia areata provided lesional scalp punch biopsies as well as peripheral blood. The CDR3 covers 12 residues. The germline V and J ends were trimmed by 5 bases and 8 bases, with 13 bases remaining between them. The V gene's germline CDR1 is SGHDT and CDR2 YYEEEE. These data belong to a study of CD8+ T cells in alopecia areata. Overall study findings and caveats: Patients shared TCRs less clearly than mice did, possibly owing to HLA.

The V call is TRBV5-6, the J call TRBJ1-1, with D uncertain. The sequence derives from a human donor with alopecia areata. Sequencing was performed on CD8+ T cells sorted from blood, taken at week 0. In DNA, the CDR3 is TGTGCCAGCAGTTCAATAGCGCGAGAAGCTTTCTTT. The encoded protein is CASSSIAREAFF.